This T cell receptor (beta chain) was obtained from a study of T cell clones after liver transplantation (dated by TCRdb to 2018 to 2020). Context from the whole study: The samples were obtained from ITN030ST, a randomized trial that attempted immunosuppression withdrawal within 2 years after liver transplantation. Of the 8 liver transplant recipients making up the studied cohort, 3 were classified as tolerant and 5 as non-tolerant. Blood samples were taken pre-transplant, pre-randomization before withdrawal, and post-randomization after full withdrawal or failed withdrawal. The subjects received no induction therapy and were kept on standard immunosuppression until randomization at 12-24 months post-transplant. Tolerance was defined as complete immunosuppression withdrawal for at least one year with no rise in liver enzymes beyond twice the upper limit of normal. Of the eight recipients, a few were HCV-positive, while the remaining recipients had been transplanted for non-autoimmune, non-viral indications. Donor-reactive T cell clones were identified by TCRbeta sequencing following a pre-transplant mixed lymphocyte reaction and were subsequently tracked in post-transplant blood. As an antigen-independent comparator for donor-reactive sequences, third party-reactive TCRbeta sequences were also identified from pre-transplant MLRs. Summary of the overall study and its limitations: Donor-reactive sequences decreased more than third party-reactive sequences, which suggests partial antigen-specific deletion that was not related to withdrawal success. Because no allograft tissue specimens were available, donor-reactive T cells may have migrated into the graft instead of being deleted. In 5 of 8 subjects, circulating donor-reactive CD4 TCRbeta sequences decreased significantly after transplant, regardless of tolerance or HCV status. Because of small, heterogeneous patient numbers and non-standardized post-transplant time points, the conclusions were only preliminary. After accounting for repertoire turnover, donor-reactive detection was significantly reduced in 7 of 8 subjects for CD4 and 8 of 8 for CD8. Low numbers of available donor cells limited the measurable donor-reactive repertoire in a couple of subjects.

High-throughput TCRbeta CDR3 sequencing of frozen genomic DNA was performed by immunoSEQ, with PCR amplification, mapping, bias correction and internal controls included. The authors processed their data as follows. Only productive rearrangements were retained, and each unique TCRbeta sequence was defined by its CDR3 nucleotide sequence together with its V and J gene. Donor-reactive sequences required at least 5-fold expansion in CFSE-low cells versus unstimulated pre-transplant cells and at least 0.01% frequency. Per-subject minimum frequency thresholds, based on the lowest-template unstimulated sample, ensured at least 90% detection power. Jensen-Shannon divergence between the top 1000 TCRbeta sequences post- versus pre-transplant served as the measure of repertoire turnover. Two-sided Fisher's exact tests were used to test for changes in how often donor-reactive sequences were detected. TCRdb took over this immuneACCESS table, retaining in-frame rearrangements with V and J assigned. Such tables are incomplete; in checked studies, under half of the missing clones stem from an unresolved V gene, and the remainder is unexplained. D and trimming come from the DNA, and the V and J calls and clone size come from that table. The sample table holds 68,000 or so clones, of which 80% to 95% were seen once. The ten biggest clones cover 0.98% of the sample.

Unstimulated PBMCs, after thawing, were stained for CD3, CD4 and CD8 and then FACS-sorted into CD3+CD4+ and CD3+CD8+ populations. Randomization to immunosuppression withdrawal applied to every one of the 8 studied subjects. Genomic DNA was isolated with the Qiagen DNeasy Blood and Tissue Kit. Of note for this clone: What antigen it recognizes has not been identified. No much larger clone exists at a distance of one base, and base qualities are not known.

Per the germline V gene (reference sequence), SGHNT is the CDR1 and YYREEE is the CDR2. Trimming removed 3 bases from V and 4 bases from J, leaving 7 bases between the germline ends. The CDR3 runs 13 residues from the cysteine to the phenylalanine. Of all the DNA, just the CDR3 is kept, 39 bases in frame from base 1. The sample was CD4+ T cells from blood, taken roughly 25 months after liver transplant. The TCR originated in a human patient who received a liver transplant. Some T cells may have been brought in with the graft after a transplant. The chain uses TRBV5-4 and TRBJ2-2; the D gene is perhaps TRBD1 or TRBD2, as each covers 5 bases. The DNA sequence is given as TGTGCCAGCAGCTCCGGGACCACCGGGGAGCTGTTTTTT. Translated, it gives CASSSGTTGELFF.